This T cell receptor (beta chain) was captured in a study of shared clonotypes between healthy human individuals. Here immunoSEQ multiplex PCR was the method, and the copy in TCRdb shows in-frame clones only, minus some. The table shows about 2.5 million clones, with approximately 90% occurring only once. Germline V gene sequence: CDR1 SQVTM, CDR2 ANQGSEA. The CDR3 runs to 11 residues. Trimming removed 7 bases at V and 5 bases at J, with 11 bases between. The chain combines TRBV29-1 with TRBJ2-5; D gene unclear. Sequenced input: naive CD4+ T cells from PBMCs. Subset given: CD45RA+ positively selected. The sequence derives from a man between 18 and 29 years old in good health. Some clones in this sample may be carry-over from other donors' samples. CDR3 nucleotides: TGCAGCGCCCCGGTAGGGGAGACCCAGTACTTC. Amino acids: CSAPVGETQYF.